The clone carrying this T cell receptor beta chain was recorded only once. Deletions cut 1 base from V and 3 bases from J, with 7 bases between. This CDR3 is built from 15 residues. Germline V gene lookup returns CDR1 MNHNS and CDR2 SASEGT. Per the study methods: Researchers report that nucleated cell counts were estimated from reference gene primer amplification. The assay was immunoSEQ multiplex PCR, and TCRdb's table has in-frame clones only and misses some. The V and J calls and clone size were taken over from that table, and D and trimming were inferred from the DNA. The table shows some 300,000 clones, with more than 85% occurring only once. This record belongs to a study of blood T cell repertoires in COVID-19.

The sequence came from a woman aged 25 to 39 who had recovered from COVID-19. V usage is TRBV6-1 and J usage is TRBJ1-6; D uncertain. The specimen was PBMCs or T cells enriched from blood (not recorded which). The DNA for the CDR3 is TGTGCCAGCAGTGAAGATCCCTACTATAATTCACCCCTCCACTTT. This translates into CASSEDPYYNSPLHF.